This entry lists 12 T cell receptor beta chains sequenced from one sample in a study of shared clonotypes between healthy human individuals. Profiled with immunoSEQ multiplex PCR; TCRdb holds only in-frame clones, not every one. The sample carries over a million clones, under 80% recorded once. Sequences were obtained from memory CD4+ T cells sorted from blood. The subset: CD45RA-negative fraction. Receptors originate from a young man in good health.

This chain uses TRBV5-1 with TRBJ2-7; perhaps TRBD1 as D (6 bases). The CDR3 is 15 amino acids. The V and J ends lost 0 bases and 1 base respectively, with 11 bases between them. CDR1 and CDR2 from the germline V gene are SGHRS and YFSETQ. The CDR3 reads CASSLAGQTSYEQYF. As DNA, the CDR3 is TGCGCCAGCAGCTTGGCAGGACAGACGTCCTACGAGCAGTACTTC.

To note about this clone: The identical CDR3 is also encoded by other nucleotide sequences in the sample. This chain links TRBV2 with TRBJ1-2; possible D gene TRBD1, 5 bases. The germline gives CDR1 SNHLY, CDR2 FYNNEI. The CDR3 sequence is 13 residues long. Trimming stripped 4 bases from V and 2 bases from J, with 8 bases between. The CDR3 here is CASSASGNYGYTF. CDR3 nucleotides: TGTGCCAGCAGTGCCTCAGGGAACTATGGCTACACCTTC.

The chain links TRBV5-6 to TRBJ1-4, with D hard to call. The CDR3 is 17 residues long. The germline V and J ends were trimmed by 0 bases and 0 bases, with 12 bases remaining between them. CDR1 and CDR2 from the germline V gene are SGHDT and YYEEEE. CDR3: CASSLGLVSATNEKLFF. The CDR3 DNA reads as TGTGCCAGCAGCTTGGGTTTGGTGTCTGCAACTAATGAAAAACTGTTTTTT.

This chain joins TRBV6-1 and TRBJ2-4, with D possibly matching TRBD2 (6 bases). The ends were cut back, 7 bases at V and 8 bases at J, with 21 bases in the middle. Germline V CDR1 and CDR2: MNHNS, SASEGT. This CDR3 is 15 amino acids long. CDR3 DNA sequence: TGTGCCAGCACTCCAGGCGACCATAGGGAGGACATTCAGTACTTC. Translation gives CASTPGDHREDIQYF.

The table lists this clone with a few counts. The rearrangement links TRBV5-6 to TRBJ1-1, with D perhaps matching TRBD1 (5 bases). The CDR3 is made up of 14 amino acids. Germline V gene sequence: CDR1 SGHDT, CDR2 YYEEEE. V was clipped by 1 base and J by 7 bases, with 14 bases between them. CDR3 loop: CASSLRRFGGEAFF. CDR3 DNA sequence: TGTGCCAGCAGCTTGCGGCGTTTTGGGGGTGAAGCTTTCTTT.

The rearrangement joins TRBV6-1 to TRBJ2-2, with D unclear. Trimming pared 2 bases from V and 1 base from J, leaving 5 bases between. The length of the CDR3 is 14 residues. CDR1 and CDR2 from the germline V gene are MNHNS and SASEGT. In DNA, the CDR3 is TGTGCCAGCAGTGAATTTAAGAACACCGGGGAGCTGTTTTTT. The encoded protein is CASSEFKNTGELFF.

The chain recombines TRBV18 with TRBJ2-7; 10 bases line up with TRBD2. CDR3 size: 15 residues. The V gene's germline CDR1 is KGHSH and CDR2 LQKENI. The ends lost 4 bases at V and 1 base at J; junction bases unmatched: 4. The CDR3 sequence: CASSQGLARSYEQYF. The CDR3 DNA reads as TGTGCCAGCTCACAGGGACTAGCGCGGTCCTACGAGCAGTACTTC.

The rearrangement uses TRBV28 and TRBJ1-6; D perhaps matches TRBD1 (6 bases). V was trimmed by 5 bases and J by 0 bases, leaving 14 bases between them. The CDR3 consists of 17 residues. Germline V CDR1 and CDR2: MDHEN, SYDVKM. CDR3 coding DNA: TGTGCCAGCAGTCCCTGGGACATCAGCTCCTATAATTCACCCCTCCACTTT. Translation: CASSPWDISSYNSPLHF.

This clone has ten or more counts. Other DNA sequences of this sample code for an identical CDR3. The rearrangement uses TRBV2 and TRBJ2-7; the D gene is possibly TRBD1 (5 bases). V was trimmed by 4 bases and J by 7 bases, leaving 8 bases between them. This CDR3 has 11 amino acids. In germline, CDR1 is SNHLY, CDR2 FYNNEI. This CDR3 is CASSAGYEQYF. The CDR3 DNA reads as TGTGCCAGCAGTGCAGGGTATGAGCAGTACTTC.

Points on this clone: Possible read error: a much larger clone is one base away. This chain's CDR3 is CASSQDSNQPQHF. The CDR3 coding sequence is TGTGCCAGCAGCCAGGACAGCAATCAGCCCCAGCATTTT. The V and J genes are TRBV7-9 and TRBJ1-5, with D unclear. CDR1 and CDR2 (germline): SEHNR, FQNEAQ (reference sequence). This CDR3 is 13 amino acids long. V shed 5 bases and J shed 1 base, with 6 bases lying between them.

Concerning this clone: At the DNA level, this CDR3 is encoded by other sequences in the same sample as well. This chain uses TRBV2 with TRBJ2-1, with D perhaps TRBD2 (5 bases). The CDR3 is 14 amino acids. V lost 6 bases to trimming and J lost 1 base, with 10 bases between them. Germline-derived CDR1 and CDR2 are SNHLY and FYNNEI. The CDR3 coding sequence is TGTGCCAGCAGCGAAACTAGGTCCTACAATGAGCAGTTCTTC. Translating gives CASSETRSYNEQFF.

The chain recombines TRBV2 with TRBJ1-4; perhaps TRBD1 as D (5 bases). Trimming took 6 bases from V and 0 from J, leaving 11 bases between them. In germline, CDR1 is SNHLY, CDR2 FYNNEI. The CDR3 is 15 residues long. In DNA form, the CDR3 reads TGTGCCAGCAGAGAGACAGATGCAACTAATGAAAAACTGTTTTTT. Its translation is CASRETDATNEKLFF.